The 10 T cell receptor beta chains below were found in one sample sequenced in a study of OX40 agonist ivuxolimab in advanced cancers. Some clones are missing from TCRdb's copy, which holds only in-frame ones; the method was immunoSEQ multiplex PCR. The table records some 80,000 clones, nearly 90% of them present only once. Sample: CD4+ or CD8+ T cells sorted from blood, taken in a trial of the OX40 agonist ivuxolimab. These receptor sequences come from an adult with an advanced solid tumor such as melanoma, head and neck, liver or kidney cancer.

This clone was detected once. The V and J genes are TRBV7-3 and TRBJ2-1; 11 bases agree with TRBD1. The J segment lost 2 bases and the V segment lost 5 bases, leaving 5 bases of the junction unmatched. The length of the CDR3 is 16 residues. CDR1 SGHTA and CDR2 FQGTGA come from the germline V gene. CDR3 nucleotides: TGTGCCAGCAGCCCAGGGGGACAGGGGGCCTACAATGAGCAGTTCTTC. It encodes CASSPGGQGAYNEQFF.

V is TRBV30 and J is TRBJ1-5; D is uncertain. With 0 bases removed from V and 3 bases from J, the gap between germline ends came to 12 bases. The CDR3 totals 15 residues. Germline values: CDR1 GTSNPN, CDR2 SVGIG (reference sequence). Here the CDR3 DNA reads TGTGCCTGGAGTGTACCGGGGTCCCTCAATCAGCCCCAGCATTTT. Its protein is CAWSVPGSLNQPQHF.

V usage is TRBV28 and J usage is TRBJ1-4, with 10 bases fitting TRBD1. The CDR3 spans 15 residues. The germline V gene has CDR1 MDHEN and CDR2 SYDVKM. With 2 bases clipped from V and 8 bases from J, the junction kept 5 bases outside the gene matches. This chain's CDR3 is CASSLRQGAEEKLFF. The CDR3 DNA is TGTGCCAGCAGTTTACGACAGGGGGCGGAAGAAAAACTGTTTTTT.

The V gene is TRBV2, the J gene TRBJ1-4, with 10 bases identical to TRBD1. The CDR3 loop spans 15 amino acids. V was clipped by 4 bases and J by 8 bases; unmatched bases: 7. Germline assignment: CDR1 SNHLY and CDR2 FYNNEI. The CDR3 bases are TGTGCCAGCAGTGGGACAGGGGGAGTCGGAGAAAAACTGTTTTTT. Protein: CASSGTGGVGEKLFF. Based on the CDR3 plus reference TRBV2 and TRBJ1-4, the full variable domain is EPEVTQTPSHQVTQMGQEVILRCVPISNHLYFYWYRQILGQKVEFLVSFYNNEISEKSEIFDDQFSVERPDGSNFTLKIRSTKLEDSAMYFCASSGTGGVGEKLFFGSGTQLSVL.

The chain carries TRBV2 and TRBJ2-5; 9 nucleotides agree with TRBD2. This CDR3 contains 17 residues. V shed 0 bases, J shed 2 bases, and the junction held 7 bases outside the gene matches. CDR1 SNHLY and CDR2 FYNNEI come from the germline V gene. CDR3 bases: TGTGCCAGCAGTGAAGCGCGGGGGGGGGCCAGGCAAGAGACCCAGTACTTC. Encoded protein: CASSEARGGARQETQYF.

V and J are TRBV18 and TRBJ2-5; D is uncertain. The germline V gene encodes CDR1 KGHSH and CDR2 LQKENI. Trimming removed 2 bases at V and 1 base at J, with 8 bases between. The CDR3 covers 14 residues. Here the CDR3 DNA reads TGTGCCAGCTCACCATGGGGTTCCCAAGAGACCCAGTACTTC. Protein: CASSPWGSQETQYF.

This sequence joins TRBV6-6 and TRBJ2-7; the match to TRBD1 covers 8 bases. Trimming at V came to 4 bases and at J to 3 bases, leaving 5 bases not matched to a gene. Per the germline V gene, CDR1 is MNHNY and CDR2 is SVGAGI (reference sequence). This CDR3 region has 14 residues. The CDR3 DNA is TGTGCCAGCAGTTTTGGGACAGGCGGCTACGAGCAGTACTTC. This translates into CASSFGTGGYEQYF.

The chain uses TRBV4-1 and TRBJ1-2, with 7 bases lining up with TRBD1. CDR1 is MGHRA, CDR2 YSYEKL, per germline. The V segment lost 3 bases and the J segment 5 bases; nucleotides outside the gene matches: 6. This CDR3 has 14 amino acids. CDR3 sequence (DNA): TGCGCCAGCAGCCAGAGTGGACAGGCTTATGGCTACACCTTC. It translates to CASSQSGQAYGYTF.

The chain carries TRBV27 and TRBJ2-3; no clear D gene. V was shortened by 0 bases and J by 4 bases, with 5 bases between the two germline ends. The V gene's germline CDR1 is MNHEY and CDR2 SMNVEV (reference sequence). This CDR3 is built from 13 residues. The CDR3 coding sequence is TGTGCCAGCAGTTTATCGGACCCAGATACGCAGTATTTT. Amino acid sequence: CASSLSDPDTQYF.

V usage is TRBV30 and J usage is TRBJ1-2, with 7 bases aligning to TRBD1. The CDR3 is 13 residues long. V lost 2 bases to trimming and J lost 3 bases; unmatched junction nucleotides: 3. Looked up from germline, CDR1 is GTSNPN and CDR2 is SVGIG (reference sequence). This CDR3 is CAWSKGADYGYTF. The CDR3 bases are TGTGCCTGGAGTAAGGGGGCAGACTATGGCTACACCTTC.